This T cell receptor (beta chain) was profiled in a study of control samples from healthy donors and cancer patients. The germline V gene has CDR1 SGHNT and CDR2 YYREEE (reference sequence). Trimming left V 4 bases short and J 0 bases short, with 13 bases between. This CDR3 contains 15 residues. Libraries were prepared by immunoSEQ multiplex PCR; TCRdb keeps only in-frame clonotypes and omits some of them. The sample has about 24,000 clones; about 83% are singletons. The specimen sequenced was PBMCs. This receptor was taken from a man aged 60 to 75 with head and neck cancer. The rearrangement uses TRBV5-4 and TRBJ1-2; D possibly corresponds to TRBD1 (5 bases). The CDR3 nucleotides are TGTGCCAGCAGCGGGGAGGGGTTAGCTAACTATGGCTACACCTTC. Protein: CASSGEGLANYGYTF.